This T cell receptor beta chain emerged from a study of T cell responses to AZD1222 COVID-19 vaccine. Method: immunoSEQ multiplex PCR; TCRdb's copy keeps in-frame clones and lacks some. The table has around 74,000 clones, just over 90% seen once. The TCR sequence derives from an adult in good health. The sample was peripheral blood, taken on day 0 of MenACWY control vaccination.

The chain's CDR3 is CASSIQGAGNTEAFF. CDR3 nucleotides: TGTGCCAGTAGTATACAGGGGGCGGGGAACACTGAAGCTTTCTTT. The rearrangement joins TRBV19 to TRBJ1-1; 8 bases are shared with TRBD1. Germline CDR1 LNHDA, CDR2 SQIVND (reference sequence). V lost 2 bases, J lost 1 base, and 3 bases stayed unmatched. The CDR3 is made up of 15 amino acids.